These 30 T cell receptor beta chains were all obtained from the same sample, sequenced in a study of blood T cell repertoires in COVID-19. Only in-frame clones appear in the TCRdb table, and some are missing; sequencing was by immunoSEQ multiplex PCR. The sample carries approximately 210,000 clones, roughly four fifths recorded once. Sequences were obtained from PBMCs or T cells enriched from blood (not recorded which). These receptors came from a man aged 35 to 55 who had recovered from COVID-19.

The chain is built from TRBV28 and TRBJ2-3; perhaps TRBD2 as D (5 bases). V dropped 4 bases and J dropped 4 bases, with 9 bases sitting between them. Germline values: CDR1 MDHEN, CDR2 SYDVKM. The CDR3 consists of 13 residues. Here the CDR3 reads CASSWEAADTQYF. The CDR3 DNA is TGTGCCAGCAGTTGGGAAGCGGCAGATACGCAGTATTTT.

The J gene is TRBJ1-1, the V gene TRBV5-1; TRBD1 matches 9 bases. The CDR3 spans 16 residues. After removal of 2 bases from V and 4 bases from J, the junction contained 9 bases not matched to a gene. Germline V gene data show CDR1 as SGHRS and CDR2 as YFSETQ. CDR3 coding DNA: TGCGCCAGCAGCTTCAGACAGGGGGATTTCGGCACTGAAGCTTTCTTT. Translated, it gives CASSFRQGDFGTEAFF.

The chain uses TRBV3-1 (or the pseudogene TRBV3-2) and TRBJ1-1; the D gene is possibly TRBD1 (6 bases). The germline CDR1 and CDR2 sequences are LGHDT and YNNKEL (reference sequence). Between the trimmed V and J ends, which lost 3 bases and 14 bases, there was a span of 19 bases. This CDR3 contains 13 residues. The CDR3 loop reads CASSQDRDIFLFF. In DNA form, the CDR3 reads TGTGCCAGCAGCCAGGACCGGGACATCTTCCTCTTCTTT.

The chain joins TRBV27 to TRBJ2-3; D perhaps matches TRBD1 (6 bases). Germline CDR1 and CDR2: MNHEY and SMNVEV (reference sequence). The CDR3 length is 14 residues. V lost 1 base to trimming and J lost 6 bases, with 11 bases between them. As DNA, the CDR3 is TGTGCCAGCAGTTTATTCCAGGGGCAGGATACGCAGTATTTT. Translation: CASSLFQGQDTQYF.

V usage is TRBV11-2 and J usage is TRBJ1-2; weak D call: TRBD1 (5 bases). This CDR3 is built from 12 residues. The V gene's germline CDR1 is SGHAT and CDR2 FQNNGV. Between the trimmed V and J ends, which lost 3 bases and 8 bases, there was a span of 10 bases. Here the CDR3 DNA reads TGTGCCAGCAGCTTTCAGGGCACGGGCTACACCTTC. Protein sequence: CASSFQGTGYTF.

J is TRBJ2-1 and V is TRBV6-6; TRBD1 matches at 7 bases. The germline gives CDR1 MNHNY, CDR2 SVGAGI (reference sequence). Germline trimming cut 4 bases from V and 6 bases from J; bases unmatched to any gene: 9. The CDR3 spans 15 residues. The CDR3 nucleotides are TGTGCCAGCAGTTCCCACATGACAGGGCTCAATGAGCAGTTCTTC. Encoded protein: CASSSHMTGLNEQFF.

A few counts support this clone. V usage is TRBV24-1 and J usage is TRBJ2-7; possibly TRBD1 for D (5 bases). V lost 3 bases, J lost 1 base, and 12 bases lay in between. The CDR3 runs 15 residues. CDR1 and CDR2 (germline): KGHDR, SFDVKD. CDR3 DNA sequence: TGTGCCACCAGTGATCCCTTGACAGAATCCTACGAGCAGTACTTC. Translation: CATSDPLTESYEQYF.

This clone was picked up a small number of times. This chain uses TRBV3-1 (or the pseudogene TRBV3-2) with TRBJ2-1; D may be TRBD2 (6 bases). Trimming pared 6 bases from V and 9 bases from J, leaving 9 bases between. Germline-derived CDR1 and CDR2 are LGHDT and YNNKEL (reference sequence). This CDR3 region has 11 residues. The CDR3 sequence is CASREGTEQFF. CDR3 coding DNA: TGTGCCAGCAGGGAGGGAACTGAGCAGTTCTTC.

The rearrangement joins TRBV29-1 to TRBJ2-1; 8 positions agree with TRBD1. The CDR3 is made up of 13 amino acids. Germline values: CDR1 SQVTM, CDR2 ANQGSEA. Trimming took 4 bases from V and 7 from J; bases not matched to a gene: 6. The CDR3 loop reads CSVARTGRNEQFF. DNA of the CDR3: TGCAGCGTTGCACGGACAGGGCGAAATGAGCAGTTCTTC.

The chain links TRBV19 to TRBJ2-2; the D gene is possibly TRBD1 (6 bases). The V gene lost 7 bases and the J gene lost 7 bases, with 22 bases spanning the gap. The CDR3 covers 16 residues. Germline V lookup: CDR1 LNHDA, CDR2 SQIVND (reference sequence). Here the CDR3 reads CASTLTGSVLYGELFF. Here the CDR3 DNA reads TGTGCCAGTACCTTAACAGGGAGTGTTTTATACGGGGAGCTGTTTTTT.

In nucleotides, the CDR3 is TGTGCCAGCAGCTGGGGACAGGGGGCACAAAGGAATGGCTACACCTTC. Translating gives CASSWGQGAQRNGYTF. The rearrangement links TRBV5-4 to TRBJ1-2; TRBD1 agrees at 12 bases. The trim removed 3 bases at V and 6 bases at J, leaving 9 bases unmatched. CDR1 is SGHNT, CDR2 YYREEE, per germline (reference sequence). The CDR3 runs to 16 residues.

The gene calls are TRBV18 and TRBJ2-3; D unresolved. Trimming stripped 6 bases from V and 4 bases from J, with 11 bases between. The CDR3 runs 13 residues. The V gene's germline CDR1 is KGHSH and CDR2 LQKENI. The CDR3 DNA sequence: TGTGCCAGCTCCCCTTTACAAGCAGATACGCAGTATTTT. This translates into CASSPLQADTQYF.

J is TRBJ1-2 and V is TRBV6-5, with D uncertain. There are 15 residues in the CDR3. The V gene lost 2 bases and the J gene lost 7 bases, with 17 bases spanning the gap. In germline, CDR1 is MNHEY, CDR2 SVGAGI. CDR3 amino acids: CASSYDLGVPSGYTF. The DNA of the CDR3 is TGTGCCAGCAGTTACGACCTCGGAGTCCCTAGTGGCTACACCTTC.

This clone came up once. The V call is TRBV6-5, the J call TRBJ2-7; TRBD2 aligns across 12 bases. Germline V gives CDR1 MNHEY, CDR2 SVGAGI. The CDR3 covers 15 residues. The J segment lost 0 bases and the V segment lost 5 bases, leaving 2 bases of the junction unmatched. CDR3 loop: CASSRTSGASYEQYV. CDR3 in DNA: TGTGCCAGCAGTAGGACTAGCGGGGCCTCCTACGAGCAGTACGTC.

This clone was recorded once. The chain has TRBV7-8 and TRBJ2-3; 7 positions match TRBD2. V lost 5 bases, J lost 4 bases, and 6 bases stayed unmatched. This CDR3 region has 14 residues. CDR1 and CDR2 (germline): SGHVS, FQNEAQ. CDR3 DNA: TGTGCCAGCAGCCGAAGCGGGGACGCAGATACGCAGTATTTT. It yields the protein CASSRSGDADTQYF.

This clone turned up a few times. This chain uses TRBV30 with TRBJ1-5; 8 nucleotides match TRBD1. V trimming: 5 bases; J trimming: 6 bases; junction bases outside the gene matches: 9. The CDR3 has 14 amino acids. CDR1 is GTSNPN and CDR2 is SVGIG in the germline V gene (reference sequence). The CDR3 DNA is TGTGCCTGGGGCCAGGGGGCCGGGAGTCAGCCCCAGCATTTT. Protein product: CAWGQGAGSQPQHF.

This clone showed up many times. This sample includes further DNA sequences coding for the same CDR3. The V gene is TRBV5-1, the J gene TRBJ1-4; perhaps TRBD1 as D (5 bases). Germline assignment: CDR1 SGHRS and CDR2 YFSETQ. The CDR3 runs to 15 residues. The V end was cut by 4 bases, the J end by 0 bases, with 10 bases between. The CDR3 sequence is CASSPGQATNEKLFF. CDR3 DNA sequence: TGCGCCAGCAGCCCAGGACAAGCAACTAATGAAAAACTGTTTTTT.

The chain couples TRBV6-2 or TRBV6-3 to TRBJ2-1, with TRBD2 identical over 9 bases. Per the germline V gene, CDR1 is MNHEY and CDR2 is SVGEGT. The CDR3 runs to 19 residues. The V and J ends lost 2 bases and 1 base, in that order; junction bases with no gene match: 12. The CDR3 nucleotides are TGTGCCAGCAGTTACGGAGCGGGAGGACGTGCGGGGTCCTACAATGAGCAGTTCTTC. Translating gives CASSYGAGGRAGSYNEQFF.

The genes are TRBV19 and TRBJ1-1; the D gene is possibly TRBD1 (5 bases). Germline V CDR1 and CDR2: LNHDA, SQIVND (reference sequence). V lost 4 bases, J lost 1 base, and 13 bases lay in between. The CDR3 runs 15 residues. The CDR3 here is CASSSPGLRNTEAFF. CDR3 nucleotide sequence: TGTGCCAGTAGTAGTCCGGGACTTCGGAACACTGAAGCTTTCTTT.

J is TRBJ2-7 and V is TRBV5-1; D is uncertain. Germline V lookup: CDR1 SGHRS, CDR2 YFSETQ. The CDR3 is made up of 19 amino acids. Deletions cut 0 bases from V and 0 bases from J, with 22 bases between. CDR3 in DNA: TGCGCCAGCAGCTTGGTATCGTGGGCAGACGAAATAATCTCCTACGAGCAGTACTTC. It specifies CASSLVSWADEIISYEQYF.

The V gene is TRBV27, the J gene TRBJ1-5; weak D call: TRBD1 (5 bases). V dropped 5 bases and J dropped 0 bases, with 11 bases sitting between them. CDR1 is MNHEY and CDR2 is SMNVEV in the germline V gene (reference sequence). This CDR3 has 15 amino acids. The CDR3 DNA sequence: TGTGCCAGCAGTGAAATAAGGGGTAGCAATCAGCCCCAGCATTTT. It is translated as CASSEIRGSNQPQHF.

The CDR3 bases are TGTGCCAGCACGGTGGGGGCTGTTCAATCTATGAGCTACACCTTC. Translating it yields CASTVGAVQSMSYTF. The genes are TRBV18 and TRBJ1-2, with D maybe TRBD1 (6 bases). Germline V gene lookup returns CDR1 KGHSH and CDR2 LQKENI. V was clipped by 8 bases and J by 9 bases, with 25 bases between them. The CDR3 runs 15 residues.

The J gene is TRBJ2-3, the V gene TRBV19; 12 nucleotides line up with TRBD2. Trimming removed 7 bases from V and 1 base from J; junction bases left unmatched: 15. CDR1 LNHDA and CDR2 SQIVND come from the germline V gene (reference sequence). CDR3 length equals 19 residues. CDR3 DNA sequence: TGTGCCAGTACTCTAAGAGGGGCTAGCGGGAGGGCCGGCACAGATACGCAGTATTTT. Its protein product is CASTLRGASGRAGTDTQYF.

The CDR3 nucleotides read TGTGCCAGCAGTCCGAGACAGTCGAACACTGAAGCTTTCTTT. Protein sequence: CASSPRQSNTEAFF. The J gene is TRBJ1-1, the V gene TRBV27; D may be TRBD1 (5 bases). The V and J ends lost 5 bases and 1 base respectively, with 11 bases between them. Germline CDR1 MNHEY, CDR2 SMNVEV (reference sequence). The CDR3 totals 14 residues.

The CDR3 spells CAIRDSSGNTIYF. The CDR3 DNA reads as TGTGCCATCAGGGACAGTTCTGGAAACACCATATATTTT. This rearrangement joins TRBV10-3 to TRBJ1-3; possibly TRBD1 for D (6 bases). Germline V lookup: CDR1 ENHRY, CDR2 SYGVKD. V lost 6 bases to trimming and J lost 1 base, with 7 bases between them. The CDR3 covers 13 residues.

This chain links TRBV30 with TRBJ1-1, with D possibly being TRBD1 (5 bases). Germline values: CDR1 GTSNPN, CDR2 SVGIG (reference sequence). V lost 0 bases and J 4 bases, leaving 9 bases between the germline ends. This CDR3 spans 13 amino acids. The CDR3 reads CAWSVSRATEAFF. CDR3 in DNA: TGTGCCTGGAGTGTGTCCAGGGCCACTGAAGCTTTCTTT. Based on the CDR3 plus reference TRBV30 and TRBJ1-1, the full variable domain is SQTIHQWPATLVQPVGSPLSLECTVEGTSNPNLYWYRQAAGRGLQLLFYSVGIGQISSEVPQNLSASRPQDRQFILSSKKLLLSDSGFYLCAWSVSRATEAFFGQGTRLTVV.

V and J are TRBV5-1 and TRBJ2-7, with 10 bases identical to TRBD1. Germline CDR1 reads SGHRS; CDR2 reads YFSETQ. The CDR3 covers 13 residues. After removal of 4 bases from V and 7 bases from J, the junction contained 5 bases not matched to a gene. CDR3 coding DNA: TGCGCCAGCAGCCCTGACAGGGGGCGAGAGCAGTACGTC. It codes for CASSPDRGREQYV.

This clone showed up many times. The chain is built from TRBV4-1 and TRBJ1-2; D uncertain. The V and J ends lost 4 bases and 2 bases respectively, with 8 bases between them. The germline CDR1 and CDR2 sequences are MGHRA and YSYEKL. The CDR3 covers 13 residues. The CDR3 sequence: CASSPARNYGYTF. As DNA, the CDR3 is TGCGCCAGCAGCCCTGCTAGGAACTATGGCTACACCTTC.

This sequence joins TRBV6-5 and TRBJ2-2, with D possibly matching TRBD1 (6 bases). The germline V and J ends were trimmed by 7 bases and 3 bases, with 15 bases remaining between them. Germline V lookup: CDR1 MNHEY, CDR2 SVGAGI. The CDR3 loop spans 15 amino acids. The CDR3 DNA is TGTGCCAGCATCGCTGGACAGTATCACACCGGGGAGCTGTTTTTT. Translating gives CASIAGQYHTGELFF.

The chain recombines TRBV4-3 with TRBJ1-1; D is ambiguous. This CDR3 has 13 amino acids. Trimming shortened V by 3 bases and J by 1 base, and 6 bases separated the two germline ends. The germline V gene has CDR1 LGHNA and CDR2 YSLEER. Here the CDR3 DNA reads TGCGCCAGCAGCCAGGCAGGGAACACTGAAGCTTTCTTT. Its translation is CASSQAGNTEAFF.